The 27 T cell receptor beta chains presented below share a single source sample, sequenced in a study of T-cell reconstitution after alpha-beta-depleted transplantation in children. Preparation of the TCRbeta library involved a method that used unique molecular identifiers. TCRdb called the PCR reads again in MiXCR, with one record for every CDR3 protein. The table shows 450,000 to 600,000 distinct CDR3 sequences, with about 17% occurring only once. The source material was PBMCs from the stem cell graft donor, sampled from the stem cell graft. Receptor source: a human donor who donated a stem cell graft to a child with acute lymphoblastic leukemia.

This clonotype was seen repeatedly, ten times or more. This chain joins TRBV3-1 and TRBJ2-5, with D perhaps matching TRBD2 (6 bases). The germline V and J ends were trimmed by 4 bases and 1 base, with 10 bases remaining between them. The CDR3 is 14 residues long. Germline CDR1 reads LGHDT; CDR2 reads YNNKEL (reference sequence). CDR3 in DNA: TGTGCCAGCAGCCCGGGACTCCTCCAAGAGACCCAGTACTTC. Translation gives CASSPGLLQETQYF.

The rearrangement joins TRBV29-1 to TRBJ2-3; TRBD2 aligns across 7 bases. Germline CDR1 reads SQVTM; CDR2 reads ANQGSEA. Unmatched junction bases numbered 15, after V lost 4 bases and J lost 5 bases. The CDR3 is 16 residues long. CDR3 residues: CSVGGDLSGIGDTQYF. In DNA, the CDR3 is TGCAGCGTTGGTGGCGACTTGAGCGGGATCGGAGATACGCAGTATTTT.

This clonotype occurred many times. The chain couples TRBV12-3 or TRBV12-4 to TRBJ2-7; D is ambiguous. The length of the CDR3 is 13 residues. With 3 bases removed from V and 1 base from J, the gap between germline ends came to 7 bases. CDR3 loop: CASSLGWSYEQYF. The CDR3 DNA sequence: TGTGCCAGCAGTTTGGGTTGGTCCTACGAGCAGTACTTC.

The DNA of the CDR3 is TGCAGTGCTAGACAGGTTAACACCGGGGAGCTGTTTTTT. Translating gives CSARQVNTGELFF. The chain combines TRBV20-1 with TRBJ2-2; D is undetermined. CDR1 is DFQATT, CDR2 SNEGSKA, per germline (reference sequence). V was cut by 2 bases and J by 2 bases, with 6 bases left in between. The CDR3 contains 13 residues.

The chain is built from TRBV14 and TRBJ1-1; no clear D gene. Trimming cost V 1 base and J 3 bases, with 15 bases left between them. CDR1 and CDR2 (germline): SGHDN, FVKESK. CDR3 length: 16 amino acids. The CDR3: CASSQGRAAYYTEAFF. CDR3 DNA: TGTGCCAGCAGCCAAGGGCGGGCAGCTTACTACACTGAAGCTTTCTTT.

The rearrangement links TRBV5-1 to TRBJ2-5; D possibly corresponds to TRBD2 (6 bases). Germline CDR1 is SGHRS and CDR2 is YFSETQ. V lost 3 bases and J 4 bases, leaving 13 bases between the germline ends. The CDR3 has 14 residues. As DNA, the CDR3 is TGCGCCAGCAGCTCTGCGGGATTAGGAGAGACCCAGTACTTC. This codes for CASSSAGLGETQYF.

The CDR3 DNA follows: TGCGCCAGCAGCTGGGGCGGACTAGCGGGAACCTACGAGCAGTACTTC. Translated, it gives CASSWGGLAGTYEQYF. This chain joins TRBV5-1 and TRBJ2-7, with 12 bases aligning to TRBD2. V shed 3 bases and J 2 bases; nucleotides not matched to a gene: 6. The CDR3 is 16 residues long. Germline V CDR1 and CDR2: SGHRS, YFSETQ.

The gene calls are TRBV6-1 and TRBJ2-1; 11 positions match TRBD1. From germline, CDR1 is MNHNS and CDR2 SASEGT. This CDR3 region has 14 residues. With V trimmed by 4 bases and J by 9 bases, 5 bases remained unmatched. The DNA for the CDR3 is TGTGCCAGCAGTGTAGAGGGACAGGGGGTTGAGCAGTTCTTC. Translating gives CASSVEGQGVEQFF.

The gene calls are TRBV19 and TRBJ2-3; 12 bases are shared with TRBD2. Germline lookup yields CDR1 LNHDA and CDR2 SQIVND (reference sequence). The CDR3 extends over 15 amino acids. After removal of 6 bases from V and 6 bases from J, the junction contained 7 bases not matched to a gene. The CDR3 here is CASRTSGRFLDTQYF. The CDR3 DNA sequence: TGTGCCAGTAGGACTAGCGGGAGATTCTTGGATACGCAGTATTTT. The variable domain in full, with the rest retrieved from reference TRBV19 and TRBJ2-3, is DGGITQSPKYLFRKEGQNVTLSCEQNLNHDAMYWYRQDPGQGLRLIYYSQIVNDFQKGDIAEGYSVSREKKESFPLTVTSAQKNPTAFYLCASRTSGRFLDTQYFGPGTRLTVL.

The chain couples TRBV5-1 to TRBJ1-2; no definite D call. Germline values: CDR1 SGHRS, CDR2 YFSETQ. This CDR3 comprises 14 residues. V was pared by 0 bases and J by 5 bases, with 11 bases between. DNA for the CDR3: TGCGCCAGCAGCTTGGCCGTGGCTGCTTATGGCTACACCTTC. This codes for CASSLAVAAYGYTF.

Only a few counts were recorded for this clonotype. V usage is TRBV15 and J usage is TRBJ2-4; D possibly corresponds to TRBD1 (5 bases). Germline assignment: CDR1 LNHNV and CDR2 YYDKDF (reference sequence). Trimming shortened V by 0 bases and J by 2 bases, and 11 bases separated the two germline ends. The CDR3 contains 16 residues. DNA for the CDR3: TGTGCCACCAGCAGAGAAGGGGAAGCCCCCAAAAACATTCAGTACTTC. Its translation is CATSREGEAPKNIQYF.

This clonotype was seen more than once but under ten times. This rearrangement joins TRBV29-1 to TRBJ2-2, with D possibly being TRBD2 (5 bases). Trimming cost V 5 bases and J 0 bases, with 13 bases left between them. This CDR3 spans 15 amino acids. Germline-derived CDR1 and CDR2 are SQVTM and ANQGSEA. DNA of the CDR3: TGCAGCGTTTATTGCGGGCCACCGAACACCGGGGAGCTGTTTTTT. It is translated as CSVYCGPPNTGELFF.

This clonotype occurred a few times. The V gene is TRBV7-9, the J gene TRBJ2-1; TRBD2 matches at 8 bases. This CDR3 has 17 amino acids. From germline, CDR1 is SEHNR and CDR2 FQNEAQ (reference sequence). Trimming cost V 5 bases and J 3 bases; bases outside gene matches: 12. The CDR3 nucleotides are TGTGCCAGCAGCCCTTACACAAGGCGGGAGGACTACAATGAGCAGTTCTTC. Translating it yields CASSPYTRREDYNEQFF. Together with reference TRBV7-9 and TRBJ2-1, the CDR3 gives the full variable domain: DTGVSQNPRHKITKRGQNVTFRCDPISEHNRLYWYRQTLGQGPEFLTYFQNEAQLEKSRLLSDRFSAERPKGSFSTLEIQRTEQGDSAMYLCASSPYTRREDYNEQFFGPGTRLTVL.

This clonotype was observed a handful of times. V and J are TRBV12-3 or TRBV12-4 and TRBJ2-7; D uncertain. With 6 bases removed from V and 2 bases from J, the gap between germline ends came to 14 bases. This CDR3 spans 14 amino acids. The CDR3 loop reads CASSTITSPYEQYF. The DNA for the CDR3 is TGTGCCAGCAGCACTATAACCTCGCCCTACGAGCAGTACTTC.

The J gene is TRBJ1-4, the V gene TRBV20-1; no clear D gene. Trimming took 0 bases from V and 5 from J, leaving 10 bases between them. The CDR3 consists of 14 residues. Germline V gene lookup returns CDR1 DFQATT and CDR2 SNEGSKA (reference sequence). This CDR3 reads CSARDRTGNEKLFF. The CDR3 DNA is TGCAGTGCTAGAGATAGGACGGGGAATGAAAAACTGTTTTTT.

This clonotype occurred a few times. The chain uses TRBV12-3 or TRBV12-4 and TRBJ2-2; no reliable D call. V lost 3 bases to trimming and J lost 4 bases, with 18 bases between them. The CDR3 length is 17 residues. This chain's CDR3 is CASSLGSVRSRTGELFF. The CDR3 coding sequence is TGTGCCAGCAGTTTGGGTTCAGTAAGGAGTCGCACCGGGGAGCTGTTTTTT.

The chain joins TRBV5-1 to TRBJ2-1; the D gene is possibly TRBD2 (6 bases). The CDR3 covers 14 residues. Germline CDR1 reads SGHRS; CDR2 reads YFSETQ. The ends were cut back, 0 bases at V and 8 bases at J, with 12 bases in the middle. CDR3 loop: CASSLEPSADEQFF. As DNA, the CDR3 is TGCGCCAGCAGCTTGGAACCTAGCGCAGATGAGCAGTTCTTC.

The chain uses TRBV7-8 and TRBJ1-1; D may be TRBD1 (6 bases). Trimming took off 2 bases at V and 11 bases at J, with 15 bases between the two ends. CDR1 is SGHVS, CDR2 FQNEAQ, per germline. This CDR3 spans 13 amino acids. CDR3 bases: TGTGCCAGCAGCTTACTCCAGGGGCCGCCCGCTTTCTTT. Protein: CASSLLQGPPAFF.

The chain is built from TRBV3-1 and TRBJ1-2, with TRBD1 as a possible D gene (5 bases). Germline-derived CDR1 and CDR2 are LGHDT and YNNKEL (reference sequence). Trimming took off 4 bases at V and 8 bases at J, with 26 bases between the two ends. The CDR3 is 17 amino acids. In DNA form, the CDR3 reads TGTGCCAGCAGCCGAAGGGGAAATTGGGGCAGCGCTATCGGCTACACCTTC. Translation: CASSRRGNWGSAIGYTF.

This chain joins TRBV29-1 and TRBJ1-2; D not certain. Trimming removed 0 bases at V and 8 bases at J, with 13 bases between. Looked up from germline, CDR1 is SQVTM and CDR2 is ANQGSEA. This CDR3 spans 13 amino acids. CDR3 sequence reads: CSVEDSSGLGYTF. CDR3 nucleotide sequence: TGCAGCGTTGAAGATAGCTCCGGACTCGGCTACACCTTC.

This clonotype was detected a few times. The V and J genes are TRBV5-1 and TRBJ2-2; D possibly matches TRBD1 or TRBD2 (5 bases each). This CDR3 contains 17 residues. Germline V gives CDR1 SGHRS, CDR2 YFSETQ. The V end lost 4 bases, the J end lost 4 bases, and 20 bases lay between the germline ends. CDR3 in amino acids: CASSPLYGAASTGELFF. The CDR3 bases are TGCGCCAGCAGCCCCTTATACGGGGCCGCATCCACCGGGGAGCTGTTTTTT. The variable domain in full, with the rest retrieved from reference TRBV5-1 and TRBJ2-2, is KAGVTQTPRYLIKTRGQQVTLSCSPISGHRSVSWYQQTPGQGLQFLFEYFSETQRNKGNFPGRFSGRQFSNSRSEMNVSTLELGDSALYLCASSPLYGAASTGELFFGEGSRLTVL.

This sequence joins TRBV20-1 and TRBJ2-2; no reliable D call. The CDR3 length is 18 residues. The germline gives CDR1 DFQATT, CDR2 SNEGSKA (reference sequence). V dropped 1 base and J dropped 1 base, with 19 bases sitting between them. The CDR3 nucleotides read TGCAGTGCTAGAGCCCTTAAGTTGTGGCACCAGAACACCGGGGAGCTGTTTTTT. It is translated as CSARALKLWHQNTGELFF.

This clonotype has only a few counts. This rearrangement joins TRBV10-1 to TRBJ2-7; a weak D match, TRBD2 (6 bases). CDR1 is WNHNN and CDR2 is SYGVQD in the germline V gene (reference sequence). This CDR3 comprises 13 residues. The V end was cut by 5 bases, the J end by 4 bases, with 12 bases between. The CDR3 region is CASSTGADYEQYF. As DNA, the CDR3 is TGCGCCAGCAGTACGGGAGCCGATTACGAGCAGTACTTC.

The V and J genes are TRBV9 and TRBJ2-7; D gene unclear. This CDR3 is built from 13 residues. Germline values: CDR1 SGDLS, CDR2 YYNGEE. V was trimmed by 0 bases and J by 6 bases, leaving 10 bases between them. The CDR3 DNA is TGTGCCAGCAGCGTAGGCCCAGCCCCCGAGCAGTACTTC. It yields the protein CASSVGPAPEQYF.

The chain links TRBV6-1 to TRBJ2-1; 9 bases align to TRBD1. The length of the CDR3 is 15 residues. Trimming cost V 7 bases and J 4 bases; bases outside gene matches: 8. Germline CDR1 is MNHNS and CDR2 is SASEGT. Written as DNA, the CDR3 is TGTGCCAGCAAAAACGACAGGGGGGGTTACAATGAGCAGTTCTTC. This codes for CASKNDRGGYNEQFF.

This clonotype was seen more than once but under ten times. The V gene is TRBV6-5, the J gene TRBJ2-7; TRBD1 agrees at 7 bases. Germline V gives CDR1 MNHEY, CDR2 SVGAGI. This CDR3 has 17 amino acids. V gave up 0 bases and J gave up 0 bases; unmatched junction bases: 8. The CDR3 DNA reads as TGTGCCAGCAGTTACTCACCGACAGGGTTCAGCTCCTACGAGCAGTACTTC. Its translation: CASSYSPTGFSSYEQYF.

The CDR3 region is CASSPWTSLETQYF. CDR3 nucleotides: TGTGCCAGCAGCCCCTGGACTAGCCTAGAAACCCAGTACTTC. V is TRBV21-1 and J is TRBJ2-5; the D call of TRBD2 is as the table states it, not checked on the DNA. TRBV21-1 is a known pseudogene. The CDR3 contains 14 residues.